This TCR beta chain was profiled in a study of blood T cell repertoires in COVID-19. Study summary: Sources were T cells, B-cell-depleted T cells, or PBMCs; the material itself was cDNA or gDNA.

Living in about two dozen US areas, the participants were between roughly 18 and 89 years of age. Sequencing used immunoSEQ multiplex PCR; TCRdb keeps in-frame clones, though not all of them. Among a few hundred thousand clones listed, around 87% were seen once. J gave up 8 bases and V 4 bases, and 6 bases lay outside the gene matches. The CDR3 has 16 residues. Germline V gene data show CDR1 as SEHNR and CDR2 as FQNEAQ (reference sequence). Sequenced: PBMCs or T cells enriched from blood (not recorded which). The chain carries TRBV7-9 and TRBJ2-1; TRBD2 matches at 15 bases. This TCR derives from a woman aged 18-30 years with acute COVID-19. The CDR3 DNA is TGTGCCAGCAGCTACCTAGGACTAGCGGGAGGGGATGAGCAGTTCTTC. The encoded protein is CASSYLGLAGGDEQFF.